Listed below are T cell receptor beta chains from one sample, sequenced in a study of CD8 T cells in ankylosing spondylitis. TCRdb redid the calling of the 5' RACE reads with MiXCR, one entry per CDR3 protein. The table has tens of thousands of distinct CDR3 sequences, around 7.4% seen once. Source material: blood, either unsorted or a sorted T cell fraction (not recorded which). The receptors come from a female donor with ankylosing spondylitis or in good health (not recorded which). Each CDR3 is given without its conserved first and last residue. Each record gives: clone size, D gene, CDR3 length, J gene, V gene, CDR3 protein. D genes are given only for firm matches. The size of a clone is reported for some rows only, either as once, few or many, or as a class for expanded clones.

clone_size: many; d_call: -; cdr3_length: 12; j_call: TRBJ1-2; v_call: TRBV20-1; cdr3_aa: SALPTPGADGYT
clone_size: many; d_call: -; cdr3_length: 13; j_call: TRBJ2-5; v_call: TRBV6-5; cdr3_aa: ASSYSAGETETQY
clone_size: many; d_call: -; cdr3_length: 14; j_call: TRBJ2-7; v_call: TRBV18; cdr3_aa: ASSPLPPQGTYEQY
clone_size: -; d_call: -; cdr3_length: 16; j_call: TRBJ2-2; v_call: TRBV4-2; cdr3_aa: ASSQVSLQGGSPGELF
clone_size: many; d_call: -; cdr3_length: 12; j_call: TRBJ2-3; v_call: TRBV5-4; cdr3_aa: ASSLGLTKDTQY
clone_size: few; d_call: -; cdr3_length: 11; j_call: TRBJ1-1; v_call: TRBV5-1; cdr3_aa: ASSLDGGTEAF
clone_size: many; d_call: TRBD2; cdr3_length: 15; j_call: TRBJ2-1; v_call: TRBV12-3/TRBV12-4; cdr3_aa: ASSSPSSGGGINEQF
clone_size: many; d_call: TRBD1; cdr3_length: 14; j_call: TRBJ2-5; v_call: TRBV5-1; cdr3_aa: ASSRTGLADQETQY
clone_size: few; d_call: -; cdr3_length: 12; j_call: TRBJ2-5; v_call: TRBV11-2; cdr3_aa: ASSLWVGKETQY
clone_size: many; d_call: -; cdr3_length: 14; j_call: TRBJ2-1; v_call: TRBV9; cdr3_aa: ASTTSPIADHNEQF
clone_size: many; d_call: -; cdr3_length: 11; j_call: TRBJ2-3; v_call: TRBV5-1; cdr3_aa: ASSLSNTDTQY
clone_size: many; d_call: -; cdr3_length: 14; j_call: TRBJ2-2; v_call: TRBV18; cdr3_aa: ASSPPLQGDTGELF
clone_size: many; d_call: -; cdr3_length: 11; j_call: TRBJ1-1; v_call: TRBV20-1; cdr3_aa: SAIRDGNTEAF
clone_size: -; d_call: TRBD2; cdr3_length: 13; j_call: TRBJ2-5; v_call: TRBV20-1; cdr3_aa: SASTSGGWQETQY
clone_size: many; d_call: -; cdr3_length: 12; j_call: TRBJ2-7; v_call: TRBV3-1; cdr3_aa: ASSLIPQGPEQY
clone_size: -; d_call: -; cdr3_length: 11; j_call: TRBJ1-2; v_call: TRBV20-1; cdr3_aa: MWGGITNSGYT
clone_size: many; d_call: -; cdr3_length: 10; j_call: TRBJ1-1; v_call: TRBV29-1; cdr3_aa: SVSIGDTEAF
clone_size: many; d_call: -; cdr3_length: 9; j_call: TRBJ2-1; v_call: TRBV12-3/TRBV12-4; cdr3_aa: ASGSSREQF
clone_size: many; d_call: TRBD1; cdr3_length: 15; j_call: TRBJ1-2; v_call: TRBV12-3/TRBV12-4; cdr3_aa: ASSSPHVSGTAYGYT
clone_size: many; d_call: -; cdr3_length: 13; j_call: TRBJ1-6; v_call: TRBV30; cdr3_aa: AWSVGGRYNSPLH
clone_size: many; d_call: TRBD1; cdr3_length: 11; j_call: TRBJ1-5; v_call: TRBV6-2/TRBV6-3; cdr3_aa: ASRDRSNQPQH
clone_size: many; d_call: -; cdr3_length: 11; j_call: TRBJ2-2; v_call: TRBV5-1; cdr3_aa: ATGDIPAGELF
clone_size: many; d_call: TRBD1; cdr3_length: 13; j_call: TRBJ2-4; v_call: TRBV2; cdr3_aa: ASSEARGGRNIQY
clone_size: many; d_call: -; cdr3_length: 12; j_call: TRBJ1-4; v_call: TRBV5-1; cdr3_aa: ASSSTATNEKLF
clone_size: many; d_call: TRBD1; cdr3_length: 12; j_call: TRBJ1-1; v_call: TRBV5-1; cdr3_aa: ASSLQGGGTEAF
clone_size: many; d_call: TRBD2; cdr3_length: 14; j_call: TRBJ2-1; v_call: TRBV5-1; cdr3_aa: ASSLVGTSTYNEQF
clone_size: many; d_call: -; cdr3_length: 11; j_call: TRBJ2-1; v_call: TRBV27; cdr3_aa: ASSLEPSTEQF
clone_size: many; d_call: -; cdr3_length: 13; j_call: TRBJ1-2; v_call: TRBV6-5; cdr3_aa: ASSYSELQSYGYT
clone_size: many; d_call: -; cdr3_length: 12; j_call: TRBJ2-3; v_call: TRBV20-1; cdr3_aa: SAGRQGSTDTQY
clone_size: many; d_call: -; cdr3_length: 12; j_call: TRBJ2-2; v_call: TRBV3-1; cdr3_aa: ASSHSGAVGELF
clone_size: -; d_call: -; cdr3_length: 13; j_call: TRBJ2-7; v_call: TRBV20-1; cdr3_aa: SARAAANLGYEQY
clone_size: many; d_call: -; cdr3_length: 11; j_call: TRBJ1-2; v_call: TRBV20-1; cdr3_aa: MWGGITNYGYT
clone_size: medium-sized; d_call: -; cdr3_length: 14; j_call: TRBJ2-1; v_call: TRBV24-1; cdr3_aa: ATSDPGAPSYNEQF
clone_size: many; d_call: -; cdr3_length: 11; j_call: TRBJ2-5; v_call: TRBV20-1; cdr3_aa: SARDQAGETQY
clone_size: many; d_call: -; cdr3_length: 14; j_call: TRBJ2-2; v_call: TRBV3-1; cdr3_aa: ASSQTGAVNTGELF
clone_size: many; d_call: TRBD2; cdr3_length: 14; j_call: TRBJ2-1; v_call: TRBV29-1; cdr3_aa: SVVSGLAGIYNEQF
clone_size: many; d_call: TRBD1; cdr3_length: 13; j_call: TRBJ2-3; v_call: TRBV11-3; cdr3_aa: ASSVGTVRTDTQY
clone_size: many; d_call: TRBD1; cdr3_length: 13; j_call: TRBJ2-5; v_call: TRBV5-1; cdr3_aa: ASSLADRDRETQY
clone_size: -; d_call: -; cdr3_length: 12; j_call: TRBJ2-3; v_call: TRBV20-1; cdr3_aa: STSLTPGADTQY
clone_size: few; d_call: -; cdr3_length: 10; j_call: TRBJ1-1; v_call: TRBV18; cdr3_aa: ASLGGNTEAF
clone_size: many; d_call: -; cdr3_length: 12; j_call: TRBJ2-2; v_call: TRBV3-1; cdr3_aa: ASSQDLNTGELF
clone_size: -; d_call: TRBD1; cdr3_length: 15; j_call: TRBJ2-3; v_call: TRBV7-2; cdr3_aa: ASSLAPQGGGTDTQY
clone_size: many; d_call: TRBD1; cdr3_length: 15; j_call: TRBJ2-2; v_call: TRBV4-2; cdr3_aa: ASSLLTGIGNTGELF
clone_size: many; d_call: -; cdr3_length: 12; j_call: TRBJ1-5; v_call: TRBV20-1; cdr3_aa: SASPGVSDQPQH
clone_size: many; d_call: TRBD1; cdr3_length: 13; j_call: TRBJ2-3; v_call: TRBV7-9; cdr3_aa: ASSWAQGVSDTQY
clone_size: -; d_call: TRBD1; cdr3_length: 12; j_call: TRBJ1-1; v_call: TRBV5-4; cdr3_aa: ASSPDRVGTEAF
clone_size: -; d_call: -; cdr3_length: 11; j_call: TRBJ1-5; v_call: TRBV5-1; cdr3_aa: ASSVMTDQPQH
clone_size: many; d_call: -; cdr3_length: 12; j_call: TRBJ2-1; v_call: TRBV11-2; cdr3_aa: ASSLELQGAEQF
clone_size: many; d_call: -; cdr3_length: 13; j_call: TRBJ2-1; v_call: TRBV2; cdr3_aa: ASSDTEINDNEQF
clone_size: many; d_call: TRBD1; cdr3_length: 12; j_call: TRBJ1-1; v_call: TRBV12-5; cdr3_aa: ASGPGQGATEAF
clone_size: many; d_call: -; cdr3_length: 11; j_call: TRBJ1-2; v_call: TRBV5-6; cdr3_aa: ASRGGADYGYT
clone_size: many; d_call: TRBD1; cdr3_length: 13; j_call: TRBJ2-1; v_call: TRBV5-1; cdr3_aa: ASSLYQGVGNEQF
clone_size: -; d_call: -; cdr3_length: 13; j_call: TRBJ2-7; v_call: TRBV6-2/TRBV6-3; cdr3_aa: ASSPQADFTYEQY